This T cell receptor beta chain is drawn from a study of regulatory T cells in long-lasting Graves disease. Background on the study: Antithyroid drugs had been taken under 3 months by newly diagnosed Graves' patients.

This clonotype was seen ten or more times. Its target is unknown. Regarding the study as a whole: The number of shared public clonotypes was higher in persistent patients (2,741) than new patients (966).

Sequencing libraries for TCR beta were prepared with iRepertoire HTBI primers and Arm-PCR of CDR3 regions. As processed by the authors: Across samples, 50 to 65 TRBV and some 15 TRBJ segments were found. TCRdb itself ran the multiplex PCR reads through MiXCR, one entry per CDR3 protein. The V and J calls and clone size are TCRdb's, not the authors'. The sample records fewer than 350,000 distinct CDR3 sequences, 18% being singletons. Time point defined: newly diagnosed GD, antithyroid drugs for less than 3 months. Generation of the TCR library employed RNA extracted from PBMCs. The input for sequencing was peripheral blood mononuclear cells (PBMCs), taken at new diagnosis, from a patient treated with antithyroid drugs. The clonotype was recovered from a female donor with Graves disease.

This chain's CDR3 is CSASSGSQGLGGYGYTF. CDR3 nucleotides: TGCAGTGCTTCCTCGGGCTCGCAGGGGCTAGGCGGCTATGGCTACACCTTC. This chain links TRBV20-1 with TRBJ1-2, with a possible D match to TRBD1 (6 bases). Germline V gene data show CDR1 as DFQATT and CDR2 as SNEGSKA (reference sequence). Between the trimmed V and J ends, which lost 5 bases and 4 bases, there was a span of 26 bases. The CDR3 has 17 residues.